This T cell receptor (beta chain) was recorded in a study of T cell repertoires in cytomegalovirus infection. Study overall: Researchers turned to recently identified HLA-C-restricted CMV epitopes as well as well-studied HLA-B-restricted ones. Matching HLA type, along with CMV infection, was indicated by public TCR beta signatures.

TCRdb re-derived calls from the reads in MiXCR, one entry per CDR3 protein. Of approximately 730,000 distinct CDR3 sequences in the sample, about 30% were seen once. This CDR3 region has 15 residues. V lost 5 bases and J 2 bases, leaving 13 bases between the germline ends. CDR1 is SEHNR, CDR2 FQNEAQ, per germline (reference sequence). Study-wide findings and caveats: There were carriers of CMV plus the relevant HLA, and cumulative public TCR beta family frequency identified them. CMV-specific HLA-C-restricted TCR beta clonotypes dominated the ex vivo response.

Note on this clonotype: What it binds is unknown.

The chain combines TRBV7-9 with TRBJ1-3, with D possibly matching TRBD1 (5 bases). The TCR was taken from a human donor in good health (CMV status not recorded). Some clones in this sample may be carry-over from other donors' samples. This material consisted of cultured PBMCs, taken from culture after CMV antigen stimulation. This CDR3 reads CASSPGLGPGNTIYF. The DNA of the CDR3 is TGTGCCAGCAGCCCAGGTCTGGGGCCTGGAAACACCATATATTTT.